This T cell receptor (beta chain) was recovered during a study of blood T cell repertoires in COVID-19. Study background: Acute-phase and convalescent COVID-19 samples originated in the United States, Italy and Spain.

The count of this clone is one. J lost 7 bases, V lost 3 bases, and 14 bases had no gene match. CDR1 and CDR2 (germline): MGHDK, SYGVNS. CDR3 length: 18 amino acids. Authors' analysis steps: Estimation of nucleated cell counts was performed using reference gene primer amplification. This table comes from immunoSEQ multiplex PCR, and its TCRdb copy is limited to in-frame clones, with some not included. That table gives V, J and clone size, and the DNA gave D and trimming. This sample has a few hundred thousand clones, with 88% found just once. Those who participated ranged in age from about 18 to 89 years and resided in 20 to 30 US areas. Donors were grouped by their self-reported clinical history.

The J gene is TRBJ2-7, the V gene TRBV25-1; 14 bases fit TRBD2. The sample comprised PBMCs or T cells enriched from blood (not recorded which). The TCR originated in a woman aged 25 to 39 who had recovered from COVID-19. The CDR3 DNA is TGTGCCAGCAGTGATTCTGTGCCGACTAGCGGGAGGGCCAGGGAGCAGTACTTC. Residues: CASSDSVPTSGRAREQYF.